This is a list of T cell receptor beta chains from one sample in a study of blood T cell repertoires in COVID-19. Generated by immunoSEQ multiplex PCR, the TCRdb table keeps only in-frame clones and is missing some. Of around 42,000 clones in the sample, about four fifths were seen once. Source material: peripheral blood. The receptors were sampled from an older man with active or convalescent COVID-19. CDR3s include the opening cysteine and the closing phenylalanine or tryptophan. The order of the fields is V gene, clone size, D gene, J gene, CDR3 protein, CDR3 DNA. The D gene is left open where the match is weak. Only some rows state a clone size, as once, few, many or a class for expanded clones.

V gene: TRBV27
clone size: .
D gene: .
J gene: TRBJ2-3
CDR3 protein: CVSRDPDRTDTQYF
CDR3 DNA: TGTGTCTCGCGGGATCCCGATCGCACAGATACGCAGTATTTT

V gene: TRBV7-9
clone size: .
D gene: .
J gene: TRBJ2-6
CDR3 protein: CASSSLGGAGANVLTF
CDR3 DNA: TGTGCCAGCAGCTCCCTAGGCGGGGCCGGGGCCAACGTCCTGACTTTC

V gene: TRBV6-5
clone size: few
D gene: .
J gene: TRBJ1-5
CDR3 protein: CASKTGHLSNQPQHF
CDR3 DNA: TGTGCCAGCAAGACGGGACACCTTAGCAATCAGCCCCAGCATTTT

V gene: TRBV10-1
clone size: few
D gene: .
J gene: TRBJ2-1
CDR3 protein: CASPRKAGEGEQFF
CDR3 DNA: TGCGCCAGCCCCCGTAAAGCGGGCGAAGGTGAGCAGTTCTTC

V gene: TRBV14
clone size: .
D gene: .
J gene: TRBJ2-3
CDR3 protein: CASSQVVDTQYF
CDR3 DNA: TGTGCCAGCAGCCAAGTCGTGGATACGCAGTATTTT

V gene: TRBV7-9
clone size: .
D gene: .
J gene: TRBJ1-6
CDR3 protein: CASSPTLESPLHF
CDR3 DNA: TGTGCCAGCAGCCCTACTTTGGAGTCACCCCTCCACTTT

V gene: TRBV30
clone size: .
D gene: .
J gene: TRBJ1-1
CDR3 protein: CAWDTGNTEAFF
CDR3 DNA: TGTGCCTGGGATACAGGGAACACTGAAGCTTTCTTT

V gene: TRBV19
clone size: .
D gene: TRBD2
J gene: TRBJ2-3
CDR3 protein: CASRKAGRVDTQYF
CDR3 DNA: TGTGCCAGTAGAAAAGCGGGGCGGGTAGATACGCAGTATTTT

V gene: TRBV7-8
clone size: .
D gene: .
J gene: TRBJ1-6
CDR3 protein: CASRAGDYNSPLHF
CDR3 DNA: TGTGCCAGCAGAGCAGGGGACTATAATTCACCCCTCCACTTT

V gene: TRBV7-2
clone size: few
D gene: TRBD2
J gene: TRBJ2-4
CDR3 protein: CASSSTSAHKNIQYF
CDR3 DNA: TGTGCCAGCAGCTCGACTAGCGCCCATAAAAACATTCAGTACTTC

V gene: TRBV6-5
clone size: .
D gene: .
J gene: TRBJ1-1
CDR3 protein: CASSPHSTLNTEAFF
CDR3 DNA: TGTGCCAGCAGTCCCCACAGTACTCTGAACACTGAAGCTTTCTTT

V gene: TRBV11-3
clone size: .
D gene: .
J gene: TRBJ2-2
CDR3 protein: CASSSDTGELFF
CDR3 DNA: TGTGCCAGCAGCTCCGACACCGGGGAGCTGTTTTTT

V gene: TRBV28
clone size: .
D gene: .
J gene: TRBJ2-7
CDR3 protein: CASSPSFGQYF
CDR3 DNA: TGTGCCAGCAGTCCTTCGTTCGGGCAGTACTTC

V gene: TRBV4-2
clone size: .
D gene: .
J gene: TRBJ1-2
CDR3 protein: CASSQERGQGFGYTF
CDR3 DNA: TGTGCCAGCAGCCAAGAGAGGGGCCAGGGGTTTGGCTACACCTTC

V gene: TRBV7-2
clone size: .
D gene: .
J gene: TRBJ1-6
CDR3 protein: CASSFEDNSPLHF
CDR3 DNA: TGTGCCAGCAGCTTTGAGGATAATTCACCCCTCCACTTT

V gene: TRBV4-1
clone size: .
D gene: .
J gene: TRBJ1-4
CDR3 protein: CASSQQGLGEKLFF
CDR3 DNA: TGCGCCAGCAGCCAACAGGGCTTGGGTGAAAAACTGTTTTTT

V gene: TRBV10-3
clone size: .
D gene: TRBD2
J gene: TRBJ2-7
CDR3 protein: CAISGYSGSYEQYF
CDR3 DNA: TGTGCCATCAGTGGATACAGCGGGAGCTACGAGCAGTACTTC

V gene: TRBV9
clone size: .
D gene: TRBD2
J gene: TRBJ2-1
CDR3 protein: CASSSLGLAASYNEQFF
CDR3 DNA: TGTGCCAGCAGCTCCTTGGGACTAGCGGCCTCCTACAATGAGCAGTTCTTC

V gene: TRBV28
clone size: few
D gene: .
J gene: TRBJ1-1
CDR3 protein: CASKGHGGTEVPEAFF
CDR3 DNA: TGTGCCAGCAAGGGGCACGGGGGAACGGAAGTCCCTGAAGCTTTCTTT

V gene: TRBV14
clone size: .
D gene: .
J gene: TRBJ2-2
CDR3 protein: CASSQSNTGELFF
CDR3 DNA: TGTGCCAGCAGCCAATCAAACACCGGGGAGCTGTTTTTT

V gene: TRBV7-9
clone size: .
D gene: .
J gene: TRBJ1-1
CDR3 protein: CASSLQGSYTEAFF
CDR3 DNA: TGTGCCAGCAGCTTACAGGGATCCTACACTGAAGCTTTCTTT

V gene: TRBV7-9
clone size: few
D gene: TRBD1
J gene: TRBJ2-1
CDR3 protein: CASSSSPGTGISEGQFF
CDR3 DNA: TGTGCCAGCAGCTCAAGTCCCGGGACAGGGATTTCTGAAGGACAGTTCTTC

V gene: TRBV27
clone size: few
D gene: TRBD2
J gene: TRBJ2-7
CDR3 protein: CASSRTSGSSREQYF
CDR3 DNA: TGTGCCAGCAGTCGCACTAGCGGGAGTTCTAGGGAGCAGTACTTC

V gene: TRBV4-3
clone size: .
D gene: .
J gene: TRBJ1-1
CDR3 protein: CASSQDYFGDTEAFF
CDR3 DNA: TGCGCCAGCAGCCAGGACTATTTCGGCGACACTGAAGCTTTCTTT

V gene: TRBV7-2
clone size: .
D gene: TRBD1
J gene: TRBJ2-3
CDR3 protein: CASSPETGDTQYF
CDR3 DNA: TGTGCCAGCAGCCCAGAGACAGGGGATACGCAGTATTTT

V gene: TRBV9
clone size: .
D gene: TRBD2
J gene: TRBJ2-7
CDR3 protein: CASSGSGANSYEQYF
CDR3 DNA: TGTGCCAGCAGCGGTAGCGGGGCAAACTCCTACGAGCAGTACTTC

V gene: TRBV19
clone size: few
D gene: .
J gene: TRBJ1-6
CDR3 protein: CASTGLVDSPLHF
CDR3 DNA: TGTGCCAGCACAGGTTTGGTGGATTCACCCCTCCACTTT

V gene: TRBV7-9
clone size: .
D gene: TRBD1
J gene: TRBJ1-4
CDR3 protein: CASSFGQGGEKLFF
CDR3 DNA: TGTGCCAGCAGCTTCGGACAGGGAGGTGAAAAACTGTTTTTT

V gene: TRBV19
clone size: .
D gene: TRBD1
J gene: TRBJ1-5
CDR3 protein: CASDSGTGGNQPQHF
CDR3 DNA: TGTGCCAGTGATTCCGGGACAGGGGGCAATCAGCCCCAGCATTTT

V gene: TRBV7-7
clone size: .
D gene: .
J gene: TRBJ2-3
CDR3 protein: CASSDRDSGLDTQYF
CDR3 DNA: TGTGCTAGCAGCGACCGGGACTCAGGATTGGATACGCAGTATTTT

V gene: TRBV19
clone size: .
D gene: .
J gene: TRBJ2-5
CDR3 protein: CASSWRGVGETQYF
CDR3 DNA: TGTGCCAGTAGCTGGAGGGGAGTTGGAGAGACCCAGTACTTC

V gene: TRBV19
clone size: .
D gene: TRBD1
J gene: TRBJ2-7
CDR3 protein: CASSIGTGTGNSYEQYF
CDR3 DNA: TGTGCCAGTAGTATAGGTACCGGGACAGGGAATTCCTACGAGCAGTACTTC

V gene: TRBV7-2
clone size: .
D gene: TRBD1
J gene: TRBJ2-3
CDR3 protein: CASSLNTGGTDTQYF
CDR3 DNA: TGTGCCAGCAGCTTGAATACAGGGGGCACAGATACGCAGTATTTT

V gene: TRBV7-9
clone size: once
D gene: .
J gene: TRBJ2-5
CDR3 protein: CASSLRGETQYF
CDR3 DNA: TGTGCCAGCAGCTTACGGGGAGAGACCCAGTACTTC

V gene: TRBV19
clone size: .
D gene: .
J gene: TRBJ1-1
CDR3 protein: CASSPTGGRGTEAFF
CDR3 DNA: TGTGCCAGTAGCCCAACCGGCGGGCGGGGCACTGAAGCTTTCTTT

V gene: TRBV10-3
clone size: .
D gene: TRBD1
J gene: TRBJ2-1
CDR3 protein: CAISSLRGLDEQFF
CDR3 DNA: TGTGCCATCAGTAGCCTCAGGGGGCTCGATGAGCAGTTCTTC

V gene: TRBV7-9
clone size: .
D gene: .
J gene: TRBJ1-5
CDR3 protein: CASSRDEGPQHF
CDR3 DNA: TGTGCCAGCAGCCGGGATGAGGGGCCCCAGCATTTT